This entry lists 7 T cell receptor beta chains sequenced from one sample in a study of a mutant IDH1 vaccine in newly diagnosed glioma. Using immunoSEQ multiplex PCR, the repertoire was profiled, and TCRdb retains in-frame clones only, with some absent. This table holds 57,000 or so clones, 84% found once. Time point here: week 11, during vaccination. Alongside topical imiquimod, each dose of vaccine comprised 300 ug of mutant IDH1 20-mer peptide. These receptors have no identified antigens. The starting material was PBMCs, obtained from a glioma patient whose treatment included an IDH1 peptide vaccine. These receptors came from a man aged 30 to 39 with glioma.

The J gene is TRBJ2-1, the V gene TRBV29-1; D perhaps matches TRBD1 (5 bases). CDR3 size: 15 residues. V was cut by 6 bases and J by 2 bases, with 17 bases left in between. In germline, CDR1 is SQVTM, CDR2 ANQGSEA. CDR3 sequence reads: CSVLIRVRPYNEQFF. The CDR3 nucleotides read TGCAGCGTCCTAATCAGGGTGAGACCCTACAATGAGCAGTTCTTC.

The chain joins TRBV7-9 to TRBJ1-2; D possibly corresponds to TRBD1 (6 bases). Between the trimmed V and J ends, which lost 5 bases and 6 bases, there was a span of 19 bases. This CDR3 is built from 15 residues. CDR1 and CDR2 from the germline V gene are SEHNR and FQNEAQ (reference sequence). CDR3: CASSPLEGVAHGYTF. The DNA for the CDR3 is TGTGCCAGCAGCCCACTGGAGGGGGTAGCTCATGGCTACACCTTC.

The V and J genes are TRBV27 and TRBJ2-3; D unresolved. Between the trimmed V and J ends, which lost 8 bases and 2 bases, there was a span of 14 bases. CDR3 length equals 14 residues. Germline V lookup: CDR1 MNHEY, CDR2 SMNVEV (reference sequence). This CDR3 is CASSPMGSTDTQYF. CDR3 DNA sequence: TGTGCCAGCTCGCCAATGGGGTCCACAGATACGCAGTATTTT.

The V call is TRBV6-5, the J call TRBJ1-4; D gene ambiguous. The germline CDR1 and CDR2 sequences are MNHEY and SVGAGI. The CDR3 runs to 15 residues. The germline V and J ends were trimmed by 6 bases and 6 bases, with 17 bases remaining between them. The CDR3 reads CASSAGPHSDEKLFF. DNA of the CDR3: TGTGCCAGCAGCGCCGGGCCCCACAGCGATGAAAAACTGTTTTTT.

The chain links TRBV6-5 to TRBJ2-5; D not resolved. CDR1 is MNHEY, CDR2 SVGAGI, per germline. The CDR3 sequence is 11 residues long. V lost 0 bases, J lost 7 bases, and 3 bases lay in between. CDR3 nucleotides: TGTGCCAGCAGTTACTCCGGGACCCAGTACTTC. Protein sequence: CASSYSGTQYF.

This clone occurred a few times. The chain carries TRBV18 and TRBJ1-1; no reliable D call. From germline, CDR1 is KGHSH and CDR2 LQKENI. V gave up 5 bases and J gave up 7 bases, with 14 bases separating them. The CDR3 is 13 amino acids. The DNA of the CDR3 is TGTGCCAGCTCAATAGGTTCAGAGAATGAAGCTTTCTTT. Translation: CASSIGSENEAFF.

The rearrangement joins TRBV28 to TRBJ2-5, with 9 bases matching TRBD1. This CDR3 comprises 15 residues. CDR1 and CDR2 (germline): MDHEN, SYDVKM. After removal of 5 bases from V and 4 bases from J, the junction contained 8 bases not matched to a gene. CDR3 coding DNA: TGTGCCAGCAGTCCAGGGACAGGGCTAAGAGAGACCCAGTACTTC. The encoded protein is CASSPGTGLRETQYF.